Below are 30 T cell receptor beta chains sequenced from a single sample in a study of T cell responses to AZD1222 COVID-19 vaccine. TCRdb keeps only in-frame clones here, not all; method: immunoSEQ multiplex PCR. This sample carries 95,000 to 150,000 clones, roughly 84% of them seen once, and the ten largest clones take roughly 6.2%. The source material was peripheral blood, sampled on day 0 of AZD1222 vaccination. The receptors were sampled from an adult in good health.

V usage is TRBV19 and J usage is TRBJ2-1, with unresolved D. The V end was cut by 0 bases, the J end by 4 bases, with 7 bases between. Germline assignment: CDR1 LNHDA and CDR2 SQIVND (reference sequence). The CDR3 extends over 14 amino acids. The CDR3 DNA sequence: TGTGCCAGTAGTATAGATGGACGGTACAATGAGCAGTTCTTC. This sequence encodes CASSIDGRYNEQFF.

This clone came up a few times. The V and J genes are TRBV5-1 and TRBJ2-7; TRBD1 aligns across 8 bases. Per the germline V gene, CDR1 is SGHRS and CDR2 is YFSETQ. The CDR3 is 12 residues long. V shed 7 bases and J 3 bases; nucleotides not matched to a gene: 3. DNA for the CDR3: TGCGCCAGCGGACAGGGCGGCTACGAGCAGTACTTC. Its translation is CASGQGGYEQYF.

This chain uses TRBV12-3 or TRBV12-4 with TRBJ1-2, with a tentative D call TRBD1 (5 bases). V lost 5 bases to trimming and J lost 4 bases, with 8 bases between them. The CDR3 spans 12 residues. The CDR3 DNA is TGTGCCAGCAGTCCCGGGGCCTATGGCTACACCTTC. It translates to CASSPGAYGYTF.

The V call is TRBV7-2, the J call TRBJ1-2; 8 bases fit TRBD1. Germline V CDR1 and CDR2: SGHTA, FQGNSA. The CDR3 contains 14 residues. The J segment lost 4 bases and the V segment lost 4 bases, leaving 5 bases of the junction unmatched. The CDR3 spells CASSYDRGSYGYTF. For the CDR3, the DNA is TGTGCCAGCAGCTATGACAGGGGTTCCTATGGCTACACCTTC. Complete variable domain (other parts from reference TRBV7-2 and TRBJ1-2): GAGVSQSPSNKVTEKGKDVELRCDPISGHTALYWYRQSLGQGLEFLIYFQGNSAPDKSGLPSDRFSAERTGGSVSTLTIQRTQQEDSAVYLCASSYDRGSYGYTFGSGTRLTVV.

The V call is TRBV14, the J call TRBJ1-2; no reliable D call. Trimming took off 1 base at V and 8 bases at J, with 8 bases between the two ends. Germline V CDR1 and CDR2: SGHDN, FVKESK. CDR3 size: 12 residues. DNA of the CDR3: TGTGCCAGCAGCCAAGCTGCAGTCGGCTACACCTTC. Its protein product is CASSQAAVGYTF.

The chain employs TRBV6-2 or TRBV6-3 and TRBJ2-7, with 12 bases aligning to TRBD2. After removal of 5 bases from V and 0 bases from J, the junction contained 5 bases not matched to a gene. The CDR3 consists of 16 residues. Germline V gives CDR1 MNHEY, CDR2 SVGEGT. This chain's CDR3 is CASSKRLAGASYEQYF. The CDR3 DNA reads as TGTGCCAGCAGTAAAAGACTAGCGGGGGCCTCCTACGAGCAGTACTTC.

The J gene is TRBJ1-5, the V gene TRBV20-1; D gene unclear. The germline CDR1 and CDR2 sequences are DFQATT and SNEGSKA (reference sequence). This CDR3 is 11 amino acids long. Trimming shortened V by 6 bases and J by 11 bases, and 14 bases separated the two germline ends. The CDR3 DNA reads as TGCAGTGCACCGCTCGGGGTAGCCCAGCATTTT. Translation: CSAPLGVAQHF.

This clone has a handful of counts. The chain uses TRBV7-3 and TRBJ2-5, with unresolved D. This CDR3 region has 13 residues. Germline assignment: CDR1 SGHTA and CDR2 FQGTGA. V dropped 3 bases and J dropped 4 bases, with 9 bases sitting between them. The CDR3 spells CASSFTGGETQYF. CDR3 DNA sequence: TGTGCCAGCAGCTTCACGGGCGGAGAGACCCAGTACTTC. The variable domain in full, completed from reference TRBV7-3 and TRBJ2-5, reads GAGVSQTPSNKVTEKGKYVELRCDPISGHTALYWYRQSLGQGPEFLIYFQGTGAADDSGLPNDRFFAVRPEGSVSTLKIQRTERGDSAVYLCASSFTGGETQYFGPGTRLLVL.

V and J are TRBV4-3 and TRBJ1-2; D is uncertain. This CDR3 contains 15 residues. V lost 1 base to trimming and J lost 1 base, with 10 bases between them. Germline V gives CDR1 LGHNA, CDR2 YSLEER. The CDR3 loop is CASSQGWENNYGYTF. DNA for the CDR3: TGCGCCAGCAGCCAAGGGTGGGAAAATAACTATGGCTACACCTTC.

The CDR3 sequence is CASSLGTLGYTF. The CDR3, as DNA: TGTGCCAGCAGCTTAGGGACCCTGGGCTACACCTTC. The V call is TRBV7-8, the J call TRBJ1-2; D unresolved. CDR1 is SGHVS and CDR2 is FQNEAQ in the germline V gene. The length of the CDR3 is 12 residues. V was shortened by 1 base and J by 8 bases, with 8 bases between the two germline ends.

The V gene is TRBV28, the J gene TRBJ2-1; 8 bases align to TRBD2. Germline CDR1 reads MDHEN; CDR2 reads SYDVKM. Trimming at V came to 5 bases and at J to 4 bases, leaving 10 bases not matched to a gene. The CDR3 is 16 amino acids. CDR3 nucleotide sequence: TGTGCCAGCAGTCCCACTGTCCCGGGGGGGTACAATGAGCAGTTCTTC. Its protein is CASSPTVPGGYNEQFF.

V gene TRBV7-2 combines with J gene TRBJ1-5, with D possibly matching TRBD1 (5 bases). CDR1 and CDR2 from the germline V gene are SGHTA and FQGNSA. There are 14 residues in the CDR3. V was cut by 6 bases and J by 3 bases, with 12 bases left in between. CDR3 loop: CASSRDSSNQPQHF. The CDR3 coding sequence is TGTGCCAGCAGTCGAGACAGCTCCAATCAGCCCCAGCATTTT.

This clone came up a few times. This chain joins TRBV6-5 and TRBJ1-1; TRBD1 agrees at 7 bases. Trimming cost V 6 bases and J 11 bases; bases outside gene matches: 12. This CDR3 has 13 amino acids. Germline V gives CDR1 MNHEY, CDR2 SVGAGI. The CDR3 loop is CASRPTLQGMAFF. The CDR3 DNA is TGTGCCAGCAGGCCAACCCTACAGGGGATGGCTTTCTTT.

CDR3 DNA: TGTGCCAGCAGCACCGCGACAGGGGCATACACAGATACGCAGTATTTT. Its translation is CASSTATGAYTDTQYF. J is TRBJ2-3 and V is TRBV5-6, with 8 bases lining up with TRBD1. Germline V lookup: CDR1 SGHDT, CDR2 YYEEEE. V shed 4 bases, J shed 2 bases, and the junction held 9 bases outside the gene matches. This CDR3 contains 16 residues.

The chain has TRBV7-9 and TRBJ2-7; D is undetermined. Between the trimmed V and J ends, which lost 1 base and 9 bases, there was a span of 13 bases. CDR3 length equals 13 residues. Germline values: CDR1 SEHNR, CDR2 FQNEAQ (reference sequence). The CDR3 is CASSLVTPSGQYF. For the CDR3, the DNA is TGTGCCAGCAGCTTAGTTACACCCTCCGGGCAGTACTTC.

J is TRBJ2-3 and V is TRBV6-5; 14 bases agree with TRBD2. The CDR3 spans 15 residues. Germline V gene sequence: CDR1 MNHEY, CDR2 SVGAGI. V lost 9 bases and J lost 5; bases outside the gene matches: 7. CDR3 nucleotides: TGTGCCAGTAAGACGGGACTAGCGGGGGTAGATACGCAGTATTTT. It is translated as CASKTGLAGVDTQYF.

This rearrangement joins TRBV5-1 to TRBJ2-2; no clear D gene. Germline CDR1 and CDR2: SGHRS and YFSETQ. The ends were cut back, 3 bases at V and 2 bases at J, with 11 bases in the middle. The CDR3 is 15 residues long. The CDR3 region is CASSSTHTNTGELFF. As DNA, the CDR3 is TGCGCCAGCAGCTCGACTCATACTAACACCGGGGAGCTGTTTTTT.

The chain combines TRBV6-2 or TRBV6-3 with TRBJ1-2; TRBD1 matches at 10 bases. In germline, CDR1 is MNHEY, CDR2 SVGEGT. The ends lost 2 bases at V and 5 bases at J; junction bases unmatched: 5. The CDR3 is 15 residues long. Written as DNA, the CDR3 is TGTGCCAGCAGTTACAAGGGACAGGGGACGTATGGCTACACCTTC. Its translation: CASSYKGQGTYGYTF.

The CDR3 region has the DNA TGTGCCACCGGCCCCGCGGGGGGGCCTGGGGAGACCCAGTACTTC. It is translated as CATGPAGGPGETQYF. The V gene is TRBV15, the J gene TRBJ2-5, with 9 positions matching TRBD2. This CDR3 spans 15 amino acids. Germline V gene sequence: CDR1 LNHNV, CDR2 YYDKDF (reference sequence). Trimming at V came to 8 bases and at J to 5 bases, leaving 12 bases not matched to a gene.

The chain employs TRBV25-1 and TRBJ2-2; 7 nucleotides match TRBD1. The CDR3 is 14 amino acids. Germline lookup yields CDR1 MGHDK and CDR2 SYGVNS. Germline trimming cut 6 bases from V and 5 bases from J; bases unmatched to any gene: 6. This CDR3 is CASSRTGPTGELFF. In DNA form, the CDR3 reads TGTGCCAGCAGCCGGACAGGACCGACCGGGGAGCTGTTTTTT. Filled out from reference TRBV25-1 and TRBJ2-2, the complete variable domain reads EADIYQTPRYLVIGTGKKITLECSQTMGHDKMYWYQQDPGMELHLIHYSYGVNSTEKGDLSSESTVSRIRTEHFPLTLESARPSHTSQYLCASSRTGPTGELFFGEGSRLTVL.

This rearrangement joins TRBV28 to TRBJ1-5; no definite D call. The CDR3 is 15 residues long. V gave up 9 bases and J gave up 5 bases, with 20 bases separating them. Germline loops: CDR1 MDHEN, CDR2 SYDVKM. CDR3 loop: CASRLSGQPYQPQHF. CDR3 DNA sequence: TGTGCCAGTCGCCTATCCGGGCAGCCATATCAGCCCCAGCATTTT.

As concerns this clone: Other nucleotide sequences in the sample specify the same CDR3. The chain links TRBV11-3 to TRBJ2-7, with D possibly being TRBD1 (5 bases). The ends were cut back, 3 bases at V and 4 bases at J, with 10 bases in the middle. This CDR3 is 13 amino acids long. Germline V gene data show CDR1 as SGHNT and CDR2 as YENEEA. The CDR3: CASSLTVAYEQYF. The DNA for the CDR3 is TGTGCCAGCAGCTTGACAGTCGCGTACGAGCAGTACTTC.

The rearrangement joins TRBV7-6 to TRBJ2-1; the match to TRBD2 covers 12 bases. Germline V gene sequence: CDR1 SGHVS, CDR2 FNYEAQ. With V trimmed by 5 bases and J by 5 bases, 4 bases remained unmatched. The CDR3 is made up of 15 amino acids. The CDR3 bases are TGTGCCAGCAGCCCACTAGCGGGGGGCGACAATGAGCAGTTCTTC. It specifies CASSPLAGGDNEQFF.

This chain joins TRBV6-6 and TRBJ2-1; 9 bases are shared with TRBD2. V shed 4 bases and J 9 bases; nucleotides not matched to a gene: 13. CDR1 and CDR2 from the germline V gene are MNHNY and SVGAGI (reference sequence). The CDR3 covers 16 residues. CDR3 in DNA: TGTGCCAGCAGTTCCTCGAATGAGCGGGGGGAAAGTGAGCAGTTCTTC. Amino acid sequence: CASSSSNERGESEQFF.

This rearrangement joins TRBV6-1 to TRBJ1-2, with D possibly TRBD1 on 5 matching bases. Per germline, CDR1 MNHNS and CDR2 SASEGT. The length of the CDR3 is 16 residues. V was pared by 3 bases and J by 0 bases, with 14 bases between. CDR3 sequence reads: CASSDWGRITNYGYTF. CDR3 bases: TGTGCCAGCAGTGATTGGGGACGGATTACTAACTATGGCTACACCTTC.

The CDR3 sequence: CASSKGGPTAEAFF. The CDR3 DNA sequence: TGTGCCAGCTCTAAAGGGGGACCGACGGCTGAAGCTTTCTTT. The rearrangement links TRBV27 to TRBJ1-1, with D perhaps matching TRBD1 (6 bases). The V gene's germline CDR1 is MNHEY and CDR2 SMNVEV (reference sequence). Trimming took off 8 bases at V and 6 bases at J, with 19 bases between the two ends. This CDR3 spans 14 amino acids.

The rearrangement joins TRBV6-1 to TRBJ2-7; D is unclear. Germline assignment: CDR1 MNHNS and CDR2 SASEGT. The CDR3 runs 12 residues. V was cut by 2 bases and J by 0 bases, with 2 bases left in between. The CDR3 protein is CASSESSYEQYF. DNA for the CDR3: TGTGCCAGCAGTGAAAGCTCCTACGAGCAGTACTTC.

This clone was found many times. The V and J genes are TRBV11-3 and TRBJ2-7; 7 positions agree with TRBD1. The CDR3 runs 15 residues. Trimming cost V 4 bases and J 4 bases; bases outside gene matches: 10. Germline CDR1 reads SGHNT; CDR2 reads YENEEA. Written as DNA, the CDR3 is TGTGCCAGCAGCTCGGGACAGAAGTACCCGTACGAGCAGTACTTC. This encodes CASSSGQKYPYEQYF.

The chain links TRBV7-8 to TRBJ1-3; a possible D gene is TRBD1 (6 bases). The CDR3 consists of 14 residues. The germline V gene has CDR1 SGHVS and CDR2 FQNEAQ. With 6 bases removed from V and 1 base from J, the gap between germline ends came to 10 bases. The CDR3 DNA follows: TGTGCCAGCAGTCAAACAGGGTCTGGAAACACCATATATTTT. Its translation: CASSQTGSGNTIYF.

The CDR3 DNA sequence: TGTGCCAGCCAACAGACGGACTATGGCTACACCTTC. This codes for CASQQTDYGYTF. V usage is TRBV19 and J usage is TRBJ1-2, with D unresolved. This CDR3 is built from 12 residues. CDR1 is LNHDA and CDR2 is SQIVND in the germline V gene (reference sequence). V was trimmed by 9 bases and J by 3 bases, leaving 11 bases between them.